The entry below gives a single T cell receptor (beta chain) sequence along with its context. Its antigen is currently unknown. This record comes from a study of Ad26.COV2.S vaccination and SARS-CoV-2 variants. Study details: Once or twice, 56 days apart, Ad26.COV2.S was delivered intramuscularly. Regarding the study as a whole: Reported findings describe substantial breadth in spike-specific CD8+ and CD4+ T cell responses following vaccination.

Sample treatment: some 19 received Ad26.COV2.S at low or high dose, single or two shots; 5 received placebo; per-sample allocation not given. All samples were drawn on day 63, counting from the first vaccine or placebo injection. An adult aged 18-55 years in Boston served as the donor. It was Wuhan-strain SARS-CoV-2 spike that the Ad26 vaccine vector expressed. Clones were read by immunoSEQ multiplex PCR, and TCRdb kept only the in-frame ones, dropping some. Here the sample spans roughly 350,000 clones, 88% being singletons. Losses at the gene ends were 8 bases for V and 11 bases for J; bases not matched to a gene: 13. The CDR3 has 14 amino acids. CDR1 and CDR2 (germline): MDHEN, SYDVKM.

The receptor's source is a person aged 18-60 years who received the Ad26.COV2.S COVID-19 vaccine or a placebo. J is TRBJ2-2 and V is TRBV28, with 8 positions matching TRBD1. Sequenced here: peripheral blood, sampled in a trial of Ad26.COV2.S vaccine versus placebo. The chain's CDR3 is CASLGQGGRLELFF. The DNA of the CDR3 is TGTGCCAGCCTAGGACAGGGTGGAAGGTTAGAGCTGTTTTTT.